The 14 T cell receptor beta chains reported below all come from one sample, sequenced in a study of blood T cell repertoires in COVID-19. Produced via immunoSEQ multiplex PCR; TCRdb's table is partial and in-frame only. The sample records some 300,000 clones, approximately 86% being singletons. Sequencing was carried out using peripheral blood. These receptors were taken from a woman in her 70s with COVID-19, enrolled during active disease.

This chain links TRBV9 with TRBJ2-5, with 10 bases aligning to TRBD2. The trim removed 3 bases at V and 4 bases at J, leaving 9 bases unmatched. The CDR3 spans 16 residues. The germline gives CDR1 SGDLS, CDR2 YYNGEE. This CDR3 is CASSELAGALGETQYF. CDR3 sequence (DNA): TGTGCCAGCAGCGAGCTAGCGGGGGCCCTGGGAGAGACCCAGTACTTC.

This clone was detected once. The chain couples TRBV11-2 to TRBJ2-7, with 9 bases that match TRBD1. The junction had 14 bases not matched to a gene; V was cut back by 6 bases and J by 2 bases. The CDR3 spans 17 residues. The germline V gene encodes CDR1 SGHAT and CDR2 FQNNGV. For the CDR3, the DNA is TGTGCCAGCAGGGTAGCCTTTACAGGGGGCCAAACCTACGAGCAGTACTTC. Amino acids: CASRVAFTGGQTYEQYF.

The table lists this clone with a count of one. The V and J genes are TRBV6-5 and TRBJ1-5; a weak D match, TRBD1 (5 bases). CDR1 MNHEY and CDR2 SVGAGI come from the germline V gene. The CDR3 totals 13 residues. V lost 7 bases and J 7 bases, leaving 14 bases between the germline ends. CDR3 protein: CASNSGVRQPQHF. The CDR3 DNA reads TGTGCCAGCAACTCGGGGGTCAGACAGCCCCAGCATTTT.

V gene TRBV6-5 combines with J gene TRBJ2-2; 10 bases map to TRBD1. The germline CDR1 and CDR2 sequences are MNHEY and SVGAGI. V dropped 7 bases and J dropped 5; count of bases not matched to a gene: 7. This CDR3 is built from 15 residues. The CDR3 sequence: CASKLRTGGTGELFF. The CDR3, as DNA: TGTGCCAGCAAACTACGGACAGGGGGGACCGGGGAGCTGTTTTTT.

The genes are TRBV10-1 and TRBJ2-3, with D unclear. This CDR3 comprises 14 residues. Trimming removed 0 bases at V and 1 base at J, with 5 bases between. CDR1 and CDR2 from the germline V gene are WNHNN and SYGVQD (reference sequence). The CDR3 DNA follows: TGCGCCAGCAGTGAGTCGTCCGGCACAGATACGCAGTATTTT. It specifies CASSESSGTDTQYF.

This sequence joins TRBV19 and TRBJ2-1, with a possible D match to TRBD1 (5 bases). With 6 bases removed from V and 5 bases from J, the gap between germline ends came to 14 bases. The CDR3 has 14 residues. Germline values: CDR1 LNHDA, CDR2 SQIVND (reference sequence). The CDR3 DNA reads as TGTGCCAGTAGCAGGCAGGGTCTGGACAATGAGCAGTTCTTC. Encoded protein: CASSRQGLDNEQFF.

The J gene is TRBJ1-3, the V gene TRBV19; D is unresolved. V dropped 7 bases and J dropped 0 bases, with 7 bases sitting between them. The CDR3 is 13 residues long. The germline V gene encodes CDR1 LNHDA and CDR2 SQIVND (reference sequence). CDR3 sequence reads: CASIQNSGNTIYF. The CDR3 region has the DNA TGTGCCAGTATTCAAAACTCTGGAAACACCATATATTTT.

The chain is built from TRBV6-5 and TRBJ2-7; 8 positions agree with TRBD1. Germline loops: CDR1 MNHEY, CDR2 SVGAGI. The CDR3 spans 14 residues. V shed 6 bases and J 3 bases; nucleotides not matched to a gene: 7. Here the CDR3 reads CASSSPGQGYEQYF. The CDR3 region has the DNA TGTGCCAGCAGCAGCCCTGGACAGGGCTACGAGCAGTACTTC.

The chain employs TRBV27 and TRBJ2-3; the match to TRBD2 covers 9 bases. Trimming took 5 bases from V and 6 from J; bases not matched to a gene: 12. Germline values: CDR1 MNHEY, CDR2 SMNVEV (reference sequence). The CDR3 loop spans 16 amino acids. This chain's CDR3 is CASSPSGLAGRDTQYF. CDR3 DNA: TGTGCCAGCAGTCCTTCGGGGCTAGCGGGGAGGGATACGCAGTATTTT.

The genes are TRBV4-1 and TRBJ1-2, with D possibly matching TRBD1 (5 bases). The V end lost 4 bases, the J end lost 2 bases, and 11 bases lay between the germline ends. The CDR3 extends over 14 amino acids. CDR1 and CDR2 from the germline V gene are MGHRA and YSYEKL. DNA of the CDR3: TGCGCCAGCAGCCCCGAGACAGCGAACTATGGCTACACCTTC. This gives the protein CASSPETANYGYTF.

This clone was picked up one time. The sample contains more than one DNA sequence encoding this CDR3. V gene TRBV29-1 combines with J gene TRBJ1-5, with 9 bases that match TRBD1. This CDR3 contains 13 residues. The junction had 2 bases not matched to a gene; V was cut back by 6 bases and J by 2 bases. From germline, CDR1 is SQVTM and CDR2 ANQGSEA. CDR3 DNA: TGCAGCGTGGGACAGGGTGGCAATCAGCCCCAGCATTTT. Translating gives CSVGQGGNQPQHF.

The genes are TRBV7-8 and TRBJ2-1; D gene unclear. The CDR3 totals 15 residues. Looked up from germline, CDR1 is SGHVS and CDR2 is FQNEAQ. Between the trimmed V and J ends, which lost 3 bases and 0 bases, there was a span of 9 bases. The CDR3 sequence: CASSFQASSYNEQFF. The CDR3 DNA reads as TGTGCCAGCAGCTTCCAAGCGAGCTCCTACAATGAGCAGTTCTTC.

This chain connects TRBV7-2 to TRBJ2-1; D is perhaps TRBD2 (7 bases). The V gene's germline CDR1 is SGHTA and CDR2 FQGNSA. The ends were cut back, 1 base at V and 7 bases at J, with 17 bases in the middle. This CDR3 contains 16 residues. This CDR3 is CASSLGVGGRINEQFF. The DNA of the CDR3 is TGTGCCAGCAGCTTAGGCGTCGGGGGGCGGATTAATGAGCAGTTCTTC.

V gene TRBV6-2 or TRBV6-3 combines with J gene TRBJ1-5; D is possibly TRBD1 (5 bases). CDR1 and CDR2 from the germline V gene are MNHEY and SVGEGT. This CDR3 is 15 amino acids long. Trimming removed 6 bases from V and 4 bases from J, with 16 bases in between. The CDR3 DNA reads TGTGCCAGCAGCCGGGACTTCGGGGGAAATCAGCCCCAGCATTTT. Protein: CASSRDFGGNQPQHF.